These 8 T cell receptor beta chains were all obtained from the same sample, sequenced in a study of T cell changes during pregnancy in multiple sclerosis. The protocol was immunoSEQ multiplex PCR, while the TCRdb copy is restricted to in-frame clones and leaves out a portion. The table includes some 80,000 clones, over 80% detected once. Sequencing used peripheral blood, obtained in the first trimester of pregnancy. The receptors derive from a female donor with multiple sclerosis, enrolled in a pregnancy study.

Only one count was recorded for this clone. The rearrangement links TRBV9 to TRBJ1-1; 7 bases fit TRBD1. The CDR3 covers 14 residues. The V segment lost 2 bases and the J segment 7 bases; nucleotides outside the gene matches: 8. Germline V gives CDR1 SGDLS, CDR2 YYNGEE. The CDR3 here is CASSVYAGGSEAFF. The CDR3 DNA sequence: TGTGCCAGCAGCGTCTACGCAGGGGGTAGTGAAGCTTTCTTT.

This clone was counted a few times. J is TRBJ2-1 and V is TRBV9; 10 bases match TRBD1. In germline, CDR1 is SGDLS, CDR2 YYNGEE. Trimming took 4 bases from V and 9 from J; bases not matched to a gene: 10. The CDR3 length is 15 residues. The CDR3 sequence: CASSPWGQGISEQFF. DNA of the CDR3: TGTGCCAGCAGCCCTTGGGGACAGGGGATAAGTGAGCAGTTCTTC.

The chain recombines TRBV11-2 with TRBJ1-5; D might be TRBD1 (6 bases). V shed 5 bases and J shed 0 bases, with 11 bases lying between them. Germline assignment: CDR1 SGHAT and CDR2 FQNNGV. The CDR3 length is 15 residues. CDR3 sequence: CASSREGDSNQPQHF. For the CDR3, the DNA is TGTGCCAGCAGCCGCGAGGGGGATAGCAATCAGCCCCAGCATTTT.

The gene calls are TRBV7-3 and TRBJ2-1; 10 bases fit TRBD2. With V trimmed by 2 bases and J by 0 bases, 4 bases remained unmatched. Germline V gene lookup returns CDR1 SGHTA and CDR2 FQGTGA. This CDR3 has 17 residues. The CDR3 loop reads CASSLEASGSSYNEQFF. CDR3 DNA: TGTGCCAGCAGCTTAGAGGCTAGCGGGAGCTCCTACAATGAGCAGTTCTTC.

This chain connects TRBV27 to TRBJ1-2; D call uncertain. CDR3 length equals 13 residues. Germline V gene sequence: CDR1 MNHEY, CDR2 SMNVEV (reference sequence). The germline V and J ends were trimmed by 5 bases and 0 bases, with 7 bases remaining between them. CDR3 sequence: CASSTTPNYGYTF. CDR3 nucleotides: TGTGCCAGCAGTACGACACCTAACTATGGCTACACCTTC.

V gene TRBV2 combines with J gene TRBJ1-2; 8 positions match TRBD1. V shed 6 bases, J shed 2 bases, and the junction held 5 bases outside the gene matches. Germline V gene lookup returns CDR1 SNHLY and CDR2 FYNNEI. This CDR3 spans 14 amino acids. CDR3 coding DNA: TGTGCCAGCAGAGACAGGGGAGGAAACTATGGCTACACCTTC. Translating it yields CASRDRGGNYGYTF. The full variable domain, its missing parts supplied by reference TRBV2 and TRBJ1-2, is EPEVTQTPSHQVTQMGQEVILRCVPISNHLYFYWYRQILGQKVEFLVSFYNNEISEKSEIFDDQFSVERPDGSNFTLKIRSTKLEDSAMYFCASRDRGGNYGYTFGSGTRLTVV.

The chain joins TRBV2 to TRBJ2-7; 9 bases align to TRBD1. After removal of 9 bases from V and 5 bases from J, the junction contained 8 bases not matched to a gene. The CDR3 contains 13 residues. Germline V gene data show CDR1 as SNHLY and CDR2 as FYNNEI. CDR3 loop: CASERDRDNEQYF. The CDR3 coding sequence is TGTGCCAGTGAAAGGGACAGGGATAACGAGCAGTACTTC.

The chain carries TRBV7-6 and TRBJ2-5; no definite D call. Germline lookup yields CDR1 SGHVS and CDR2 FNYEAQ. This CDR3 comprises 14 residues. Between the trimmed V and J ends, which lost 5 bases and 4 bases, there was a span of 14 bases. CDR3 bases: TGTGCCAGCAGCCCCGTGCTGGCATTAGAGACCCAGTACTTC. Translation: CASSPVLALETQYF. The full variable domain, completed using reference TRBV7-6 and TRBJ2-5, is GAGVSQSPRYKVTKRGQDVALRCDPISGHVSLYWYRQALGQGPEFLTYFNYEAQQDKSGLPNDRFSAERPEGSISTLTIQRTEQRDSAMYRCASSPVLALETQYFGPGTRLLVL.